This T cell receptor (beta chain) was sequenced in a study of OX40 agonist ivuxolimab in advanced cancers. Sequencing used immunoSEQ multiplex PCR; TCRdb keeps in-frame clones, though not all of them. The sample consists of 50,000 to 70,000 clones, about 80% of them appearing once. Germline V gene lookup returns CDR1 MDHEN and CDR2 SYDVKM. This CDR3 is 14 amino acids long. The V gene lost 4 bases and the J gene lost 1 base, with 10 bases spanning the gap. The V call is TRBV28, the J call TRBJ1-1, with D possibly TRBD1 on 5 matching bases. Sequenced here: CD4+ or CD8+ T cells sorted from blood, sampled in a trial of the OX40 agonist ivuxolimab. This sequence originates from an adult with an advanced solid tumor such as melanoma, head and neck, liver or kidney cancer. The CDR3 protein is CASSSPGANTEAFF. CDR3 coding DNA: TGTGCCAGCAGTTCCCCCGGGGCGAACACTGAAGCTTTCTTT.